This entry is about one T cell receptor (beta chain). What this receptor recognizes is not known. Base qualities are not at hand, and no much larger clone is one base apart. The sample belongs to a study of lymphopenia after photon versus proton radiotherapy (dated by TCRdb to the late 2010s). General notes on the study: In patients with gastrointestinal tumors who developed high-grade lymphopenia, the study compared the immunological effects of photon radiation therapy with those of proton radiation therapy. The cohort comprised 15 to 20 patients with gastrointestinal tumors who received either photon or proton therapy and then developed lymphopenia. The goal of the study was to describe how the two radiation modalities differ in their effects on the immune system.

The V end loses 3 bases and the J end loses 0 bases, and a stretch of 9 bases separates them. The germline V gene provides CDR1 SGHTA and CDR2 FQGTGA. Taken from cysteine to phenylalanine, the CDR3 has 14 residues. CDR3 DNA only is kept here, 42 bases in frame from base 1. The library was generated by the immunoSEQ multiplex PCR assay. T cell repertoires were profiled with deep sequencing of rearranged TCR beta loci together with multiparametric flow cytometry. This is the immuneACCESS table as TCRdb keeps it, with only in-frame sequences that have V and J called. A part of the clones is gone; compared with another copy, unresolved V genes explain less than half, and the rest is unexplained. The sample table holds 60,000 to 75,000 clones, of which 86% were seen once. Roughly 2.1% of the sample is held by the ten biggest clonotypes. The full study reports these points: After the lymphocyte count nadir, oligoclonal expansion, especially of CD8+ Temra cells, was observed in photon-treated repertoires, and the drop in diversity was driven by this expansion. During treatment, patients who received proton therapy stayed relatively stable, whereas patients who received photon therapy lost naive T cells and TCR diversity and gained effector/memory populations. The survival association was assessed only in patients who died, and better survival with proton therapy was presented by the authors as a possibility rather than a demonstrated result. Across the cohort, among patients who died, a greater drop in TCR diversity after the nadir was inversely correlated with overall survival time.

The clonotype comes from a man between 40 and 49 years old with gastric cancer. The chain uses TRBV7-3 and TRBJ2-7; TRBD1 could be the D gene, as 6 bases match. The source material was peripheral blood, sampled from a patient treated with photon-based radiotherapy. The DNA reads TGTGCCAGCAGCTTGGACAGCACCTCCTACGAGCAGTACTTC. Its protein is CASSLDSTSYEQYF. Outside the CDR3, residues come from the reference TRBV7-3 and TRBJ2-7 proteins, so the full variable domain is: GAGVSQTPSNKVTEKGKYVELRCDPISGHTALYWYRQSLGQGPEFLIYFQGTGAADDSGLPNDRFFAVRPEGSVSTLKIQRTERGDSAVYLCASSLDSTSYEQYFGPGTRLTVT.